This T cell receptor beta chain emerged from a study of Ad26.COV2.S vaccination and SARS-CoV-2 variants. Trimming stripped 0 bases from V and 4 bases from J, with 7 bases between. The CDR3 covers 14 residues. In germline, CDR1 is LNHDA, CDR2 SQIVND (reference sequence). Only in-frame clones appear in the TCRdb table, and some are missing; sequencing was by immunoSEQ multiplex PCR. The sample gives roughly 400,000 clones, 90% of which show up once; less than 5.5% is in the top ten. Treatment of the sample: 19 received Ad26.COV2.S at low or high dose, single or two shots; roughly five received placebo; per-sample allocation not given. It was on day 63 after the first vaccine or placebo injection that samples were taken. This clone came up once.

The V and J genes are TRBV19 and TRBJ1-5; no clear D gene. The material was peripheral blood, obtained in a trial of Ad26.COV2.S vaccine versus placebo. The TCR comes from a person between 18 and 59 years old who received the Ad26.COV2.S COVID-19 vaccine or a placebo. CDR3 sequence: CASSIDRINQPQHF. The CDR3 DNA reads as TGTGCCAGTAGTATAGACAGGATAAATCAGCCCCAGCATTTT.